The entry that follows covers one TCR beta chain sequence. Its antigen is unknown. The protocol used for the library was 5' RACE. For each TCR library, around 3,500 ng of total RNA was used. For each sample, cDNA synthesis with SMARTScribe reverse transcriptase was split into eight separate reactions. During cDNA synthesis, template switching was used to introduce unique molecular identifiers that contained a 6-nucleotide sample barcode. Two nested PCRs of approximately 16 and 10 cycles amplified the TCRalpha and TCRbeta cDNA, and bead purification followed each PCR. Before amplification, cDNA was treated with uracil DNA-glycosylase and purified using the QIAquick PCR purification kit. The second PCR added Illumina TruSeq-compatible adapters along with sample-specific barcodes. TapeStation and Qubit were used to check library quality and concentration, and 5 to 6 ng of each library went into the pool. The pooled libraries were sequenced with 2 x 100 bp reads and custom sequencing primers on an Illumina HiSeq2500 single-index Rapid Run. The published analysis was carried out like this. MiGEC version 1.2.6 was used for UMI-based consensus assembly, which corrected PCR and sequencing errors. MiXCR version 2.1.1 was used to carry out V(D)J alignment, clonotype assembly and CDR3 extraction. Normalisation of gene usage, clonotype sharing and MAIT/NKT TCR abundance was achieved by analysing the top 1000, 10 000 and 20 000 clonotypes per sample. After downsampling to 27 000 UMIs, diversity was calculated as the inverse Simpson index using the vegan R package. Paired Mann-Whitney U tests on discordant twin pairs were used, with Benjamini-Hochberg multiple-testing correction. Once TCRdb had reprocessed the reads, it stored one entry per CDR3 protein sequence and supplied no DNA. TCRdb's processing, not the study's, gives the V and J calls here. The sample table includes 330,000 or so distinct CDR3 sequences. Roughly 2% of the sample is held by the ten biggest clonotypes.

A roughly 2.5 ml peripheral blood sample was drawn into PAXgene tubes per donor and stored at -80°C. Without T cell sorting, total RNA was isolated from whole blood using the PAXgene blood miRNA kit on an automated QIAcube. Peripheral blood from monozygotic twin pairs who were concordant or discordant for inflammatory bowel disease underwent deep TCRalpha and TCRbeta repertoire profiling using unique molecular barcoding. Smoking habits were recorded for all twin pairs, and individuals were classified as current, former or never smokers. The record originates from a study of monozygotic twins with inflammatory bowel disease (dated 2019 in TCRdb). Broadly, across the study: In total, 28 monozygotic twin pairs made up the full study: 19 Danish pairs, all IBD-discordant, plus nine German pairs, of which four were IBD-concordant and five were IBD-discordant. Each individual had, on average, about 151 000 unique TCRalpha sequences and 181 000 unique TCRbeta sequences available for analysis. Disease-associated traits were sought mainly through comparisons between IBD patients and their genetically identical healthy co-twins within discordant pairs. Overall results and qualifications from the work: No single strong signal or clonotype linked to IBD turned up in the results, so the idea that one exists was not supported. Because patients were on differing immunosuppressive treatments, the repertoires may have picked up extra background noise and inter-individual variability. TCRbeta repertoire diversity, by inverse Simpson index, was decreased in IBD patients compared with their healthy co-twins. The analysis was unable to tell apart different T cell subtypes. Concordant and discordant twins showed no difference in repertoire similarity, possibly because of limited statistical power. IBD patients shared fewer clonotypes with other individuals than healthy twins did, most markedly in patients showing signs of disease activity.

Including cysteine and phenylalanine, the CDR3 has 14 amino acids. No DNA was logged. The germline V gene (reference sequence) gives CDR1 as DFQATT and CDR2 as SNEGSKA. The clonotype was recovered from a human donor with ulcerative colitis or Crohn's disease, or a healthy co-twin of an affected twin (not recorded which). Sequences were obtained from blood. Recombination joined TRBV20-1 with TRBJ2-3; the D call from TCRdb, TRBD1, cannot be confirmed without DNA. The CDR3 protein sequence reads: CSASPQDRADTQYF.